This T cell receptor beta chain was profiled in a study of T cells after yellow fever vaccination (dated by TCRdb to the late 2010s). For context, the study as a whole: The SMART-Seq v4 Ultra Low Input RNA kit was used to prepare libraries from fractions with low cell numbers. Two healthy male donors, one aged 18 to 30 and one aged 30 to 39 years, were included in the cohort. Bulk TCR alpha and beta repertoires were sequenced longitudinally to track T-cell clones before and after primary and booster YFV17D yellow fever vaccination. Blood samples were taken at several timepoints before and after primary and secondary immunization, and bulk PBMC replicates and cell subsets were isolated. What the authors observed across the whole study: FACS-sorted repertoires could contain abundant contaminating clonotypes from the bulk population, so computational filtering was required. The study included only a couple of donors, which limits how far the findings can be generalized. Compared with the primary T-cell response, the secondary T-cell response was faster but weaker, reaching its peak on day 5 rather than on day 15. After the booster, most of the clones that had expanded following primary vaccination were detected again (roughly 96% of CD4 and roughly nine tenths of CD8), which suggests that memory was broadly maintained. A small fraction of clonotypes appeared in both the CD4 and CD8 compartments, likely as a result of convergent recombination.

TCR cDNA was made using 5'RACE template switching, a step that added a universal primer site and unique molecular identifiers. Priming of cDNA synthesis was performed from both the TCR alpha and TCR beta constant segments. Library amplification involved two PCR steps, and the second step added sample barcodes and sequencing adapters. Sequencing of libraries was done on Illumina HiSeq 2500 (2x100 bp) or NovaSeq (2x150 bp). Per the source publication's procedure: MIGEC was used to demultiplex reads and collapse the reads into UMI consensus sequences, and MiXCR was used for V(D)J alignment. Vaccine-responding clonotypes were defined with edgeR using replicate PBMC samples, requiring FDR below 0.01 and a log2 fold change above 5 up to day 15. Each bulk clonotype was labeled CD4 or CD8 based on which sequenced repertoire, CD4 or CD8, contained the clonotype at higher abundance. TCRdb reanalyzed the raw reads on its own, using fastp at Q25 for trimming and MiXCR for clone calling, and kept in-frame beta chains. Each entry is one CDR3 protein sequence, shown with its most common DNA and genes. TCRdb, not the authors, supplied the V and J calls. The sample table shows over 120,000 distinct CDR3 sequences, and roughly 6.7% are seen once. The ten largest clones add up to 0.55% to 0.7% of the sample.

Of note for this clonotype: No cognate antigen has been identified for it. Base qualities are missing; no much larger clone stands one base away.

The label giving this sample's treatment or condition can be read as: live attenuated yellow fever vaccine strain. A standard Ficoll-Paque protocol was used to isolate PBMCs from peripheral blood. Dynabeads CD4 and CD8 positive selection kits were used to isolate the CD4 and CD8 T-cell fractions. RNA was extracted with TriZol from bulk PBMCs, CD4 and CD8 fractions, and dextramer-positive and dextramer-negative fractions. CDR1 is given as SGHNT and CDR2 as YYREEE, both from the germline V gene (reference sequence). Including cysteine and phenylalanine, the CDR3 has 14 amino acids. This entry keeps only the CDR3 DNA: 42 bases, framed from base 1. The junction carries 11 bases between V and J, which are trimmed by 3 bases and 5 bases respectively.

This specimen consisted of CD4+ T cells sorted from PBMCs, obtained 10 days after the yellow fever booster vaccination. The rearranged chain carries TRBV5-4 and TRBJ2-2; the D gene is tentatively TRBD1 or TRBD2, each matching 5 bases. The clonotype was recovered from a man aged 25 to 45 who received the YFV17D yellow fever vaccine. The CDR3 reads as follows: CASSSSGGTGELFF. In nucleotides, the sequence is TGTGCCAGCAGCTCGAGTGGGGGAACCGGGGAGCTGTTTTTT.